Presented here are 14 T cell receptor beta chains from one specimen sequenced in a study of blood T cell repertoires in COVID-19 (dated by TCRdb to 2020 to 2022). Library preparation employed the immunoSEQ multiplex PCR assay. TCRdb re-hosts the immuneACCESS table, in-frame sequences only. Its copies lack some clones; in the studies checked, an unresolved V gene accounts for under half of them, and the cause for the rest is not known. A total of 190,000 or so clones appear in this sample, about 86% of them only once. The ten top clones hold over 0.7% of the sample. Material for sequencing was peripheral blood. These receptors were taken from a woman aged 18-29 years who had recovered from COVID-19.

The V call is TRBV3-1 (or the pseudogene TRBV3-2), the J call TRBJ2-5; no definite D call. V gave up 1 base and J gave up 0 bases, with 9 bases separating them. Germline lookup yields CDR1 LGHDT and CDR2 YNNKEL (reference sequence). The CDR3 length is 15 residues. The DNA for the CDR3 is TGTGCCAGCAGCCAAGCGGGTCTCTACCAAGAGACCCAGTACTTC. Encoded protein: CASSQAGLYQETQYF.

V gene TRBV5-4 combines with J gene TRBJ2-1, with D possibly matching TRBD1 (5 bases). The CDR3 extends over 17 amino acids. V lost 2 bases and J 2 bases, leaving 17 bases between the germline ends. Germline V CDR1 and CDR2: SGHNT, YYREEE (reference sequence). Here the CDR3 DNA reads TGTGCCAGCAGCTTAATAGGGGCGAAGGCCCCCTACAATGAGCAGTTCTTC. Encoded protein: CASSLIGAKAPYNEQFF.

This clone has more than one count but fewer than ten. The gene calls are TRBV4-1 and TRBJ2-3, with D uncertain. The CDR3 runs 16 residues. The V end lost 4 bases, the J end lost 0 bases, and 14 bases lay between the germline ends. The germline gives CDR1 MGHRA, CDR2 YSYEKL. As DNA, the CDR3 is TGCGCCAGCAGCCTCGTCCAAGACTGGAGCACAGATACGCAGTATTTT. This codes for CASSLVQDWSTDTQYF.

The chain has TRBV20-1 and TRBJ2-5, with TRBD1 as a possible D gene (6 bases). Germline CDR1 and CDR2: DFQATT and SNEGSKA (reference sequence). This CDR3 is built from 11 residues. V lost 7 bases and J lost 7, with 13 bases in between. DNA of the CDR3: TGCAGTGGAGGGACCAGGGGGACCCAGTACTTC. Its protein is CSGGTRGTQYF.

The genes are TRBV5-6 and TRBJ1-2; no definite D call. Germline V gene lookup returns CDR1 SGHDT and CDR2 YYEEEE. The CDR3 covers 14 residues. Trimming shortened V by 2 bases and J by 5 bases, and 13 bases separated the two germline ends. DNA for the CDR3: TGTGCCAGCAGCTTCCTCCAGGCCGGATATGGCTACACCTTC. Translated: CASSFLQAGYGYTF.

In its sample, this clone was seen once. CDR3 nucleotides: TGTGCCATCAGTGGGGAGAGGGTAGGTGGCTACACCTTC. Translating gives CAISGERVGGYTF. This chain connects TRBV10-3 to TRBJ1-2; D not resolved. Germline CDR1 and CDR2: ENHRY and SYGVKD. The CDR3 runs 13 residues. V dropped 4 bases and J dropped 7 bases, with 13 bases sitting between them.

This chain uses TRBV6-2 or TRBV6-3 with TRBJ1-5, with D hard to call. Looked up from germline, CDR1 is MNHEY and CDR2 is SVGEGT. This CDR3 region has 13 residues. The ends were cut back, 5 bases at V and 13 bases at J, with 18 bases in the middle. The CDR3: CASSDPSPRPQHF. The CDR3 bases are TGTGCCAGCAGTGATCCATCCCCCAGGCCACAGCATTTT.

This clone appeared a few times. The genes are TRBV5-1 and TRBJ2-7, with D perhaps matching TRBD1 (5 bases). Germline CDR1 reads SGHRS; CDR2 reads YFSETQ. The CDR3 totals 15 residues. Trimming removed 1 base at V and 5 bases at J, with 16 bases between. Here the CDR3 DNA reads TGCGCCAGCAGCTTGAATCAGGGCCCGATGGACGAGCAGTACTTC. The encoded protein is CASSLNQGPMDEQYF.

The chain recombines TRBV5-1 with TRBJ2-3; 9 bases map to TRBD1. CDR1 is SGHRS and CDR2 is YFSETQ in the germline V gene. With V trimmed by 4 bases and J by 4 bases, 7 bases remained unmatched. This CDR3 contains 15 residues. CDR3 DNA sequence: TGCGCCAGCAGCCCTGGACAGGGGAGAGCAGATACGCAGTATTTT. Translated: CASSPGQGRADTQYF.

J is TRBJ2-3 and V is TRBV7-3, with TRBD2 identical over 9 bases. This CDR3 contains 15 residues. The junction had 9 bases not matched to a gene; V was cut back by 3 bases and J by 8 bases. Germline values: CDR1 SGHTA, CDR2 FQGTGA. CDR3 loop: CASSLERGDFGTQYF. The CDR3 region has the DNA TGTGCCAGCAGCTTGGAGCGGGGGGATTTTGGTACGCAGTATTTT.

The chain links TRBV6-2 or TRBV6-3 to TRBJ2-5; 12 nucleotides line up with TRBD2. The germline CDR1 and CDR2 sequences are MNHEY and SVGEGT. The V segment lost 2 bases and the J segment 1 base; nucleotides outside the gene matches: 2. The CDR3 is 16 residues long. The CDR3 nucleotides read TGTGCCAGCAGTTACGGACTAGCGGGGACCCAAGAGACCCAGTACTTC. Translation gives CASSYGLAGTQETQYF.

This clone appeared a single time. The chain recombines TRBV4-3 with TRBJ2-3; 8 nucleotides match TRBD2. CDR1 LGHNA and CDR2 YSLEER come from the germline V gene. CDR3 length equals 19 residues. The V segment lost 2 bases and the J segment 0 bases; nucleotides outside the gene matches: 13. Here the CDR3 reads CASSQTYPFTSGSTDTQYF. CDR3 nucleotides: TGCGCCAGCAGCCAAACTTACCCATTTACTAGCGGTAGCACAGATACGCAGTATTTT.

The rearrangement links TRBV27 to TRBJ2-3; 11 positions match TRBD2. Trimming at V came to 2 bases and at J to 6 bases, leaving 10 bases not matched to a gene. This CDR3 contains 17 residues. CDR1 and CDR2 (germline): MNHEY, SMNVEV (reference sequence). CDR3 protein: CASSLIYLAGGPDTQYF. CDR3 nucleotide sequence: TGTGCCAGCAGTTTAATCTACTTAGCGGGGGGGCCGGATACGCAGTATTTT.

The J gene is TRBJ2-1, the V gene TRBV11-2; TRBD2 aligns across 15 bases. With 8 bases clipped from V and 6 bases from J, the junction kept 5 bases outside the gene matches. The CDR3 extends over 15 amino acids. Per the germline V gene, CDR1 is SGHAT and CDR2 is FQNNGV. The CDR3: CASGGTSGRTNEQFF. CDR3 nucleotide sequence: TGTGCCAGCGGGGGGACTAGCGGGAGGACCAATGAGCAGTTCTTC.